A single TCR beta chain is shown here with its context. What it binds is unknown. The sample is drawn from a study of T cells after yellow fever vaccination. The study's findings and limits: Post-booster samples contained most primary-vaccination clones (around 96% CD4, approximately 88% CD8). Some clonotypes were seen in both the CD4 and the CD8 compartments. These made up a small share and likely arose from convergent recombination.

This CDR3 has 15 amino acids. Trimming pared 6 bases from V and 8 bases from J, leaving 22 bases between. The germline gives CDR1 MNHEY, CDR2 SVGEGT. A 5'RACE template-switching step, the method used to make TCR cDNA, added a universal primer site and UMIs. From the 5' RACE reads, TCRdb called clonotypes with MiXCR, one entry per CDR3 protein. The sample lists about 330,000 distinct CDR3 sequences, around 6.8% occurring once. The rearrangement joins TRBV6-2 or TRBV6-3 to TRBJ1-2; a weak D match, TRBD1 (6 bases). This TCR came from a man between 18 and 35 years old who received the YFV17D yellow fever vaccine. The material was PBMCs, obtained around 45 days after the first yellow fever vaccination. The CDR3 loop reads CASRDEGVDRRGYTF. The DNA for the CDR3 is TGTGCCAGCAGGGACGAGGGCGTAGACAGGAGGGGCTACACCTTC.